This record looks at one TCR beta chain sequence and its context. Its antigen is not known. From germline, CDR1 is KGHDR and CDR2 SFDVKD. Trimming shortened V by 4 bases and J by 8 bases, and 17 bases separated the two germline ends. The CDR3 spans 15 residues. This entry comes from a study of T cell repertoires in cytomegalovirus infection. As for the study in general: Indicated by public TCR beta signatures were CMV infection and matching HLA type.

TCRdb ran MiXCR on the reads and lists one entry per CDR3 protein. The data show about 830,000 distinct CDR3 sequences, approximately 32% seen once. The TCR was taken from a human donor in good health (CMV status not recorded). Some clones in this sample may be carry-over from other donors' samples. The specimen comprised cultured CD8+ T cells from PBMCs, sampled from culture after CMV antigen stimulation. The chain couples TRBV24-1 to TRBJ2-1; D is perhaps TRBD1 (6 bases). CDR3 residues: CATSDNRDLVDEQFF. As DNA, the CDR3 is TGTGCCACCAGTGACAACAGGGATCTAGTTGATGAGCAGTTCTTC.